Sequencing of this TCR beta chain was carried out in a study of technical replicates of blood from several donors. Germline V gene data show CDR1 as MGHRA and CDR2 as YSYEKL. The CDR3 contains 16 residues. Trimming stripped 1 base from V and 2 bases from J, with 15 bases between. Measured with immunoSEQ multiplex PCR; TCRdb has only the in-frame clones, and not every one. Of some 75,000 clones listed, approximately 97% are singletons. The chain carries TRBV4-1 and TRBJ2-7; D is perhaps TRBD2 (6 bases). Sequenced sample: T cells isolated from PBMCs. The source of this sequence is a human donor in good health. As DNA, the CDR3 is TGCGCCAGCAGCCAAGTACCCCTGGAGGGGCCCTACGAGCAGTACTTC. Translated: CASSQVPLEGPYEQYF.